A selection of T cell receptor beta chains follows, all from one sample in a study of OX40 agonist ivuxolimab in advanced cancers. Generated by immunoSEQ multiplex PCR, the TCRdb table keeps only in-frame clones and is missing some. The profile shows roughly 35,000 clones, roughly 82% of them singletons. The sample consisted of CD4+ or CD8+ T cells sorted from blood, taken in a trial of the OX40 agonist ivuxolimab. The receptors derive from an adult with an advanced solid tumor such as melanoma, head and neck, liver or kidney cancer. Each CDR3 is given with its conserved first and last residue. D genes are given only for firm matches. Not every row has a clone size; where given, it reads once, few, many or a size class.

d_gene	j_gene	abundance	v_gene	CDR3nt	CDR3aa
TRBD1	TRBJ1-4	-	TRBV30	TGTGCCTGGAAACAGGGGACTAATGAAAAACTGTTTTTT	CAWKQGTNEKLFF
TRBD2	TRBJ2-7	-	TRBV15	TGTGCCACCAGCAGAACCCGACTAGCGGACTACGAGCAGTACTTC	CATSRTRLADYEQYF
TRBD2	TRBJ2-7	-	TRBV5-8	TGTGCCAGCAGCTTGGGGGGGACTAGAACGAACTACGAGCAGTACTTC	CASSLGGTRTNYEQYF
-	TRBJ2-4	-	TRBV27	TGTGCCAGCAGTTTCAGTCCGGGGGCCAAAAACATTCAGTACTTC	CASSFSPGAKNIQYF
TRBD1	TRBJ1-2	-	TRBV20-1	TGCAGTGAGGGTGACAGGGGGACCTTC	CSEGDRGTF
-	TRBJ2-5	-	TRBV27	TGTGCCAGCAGTATAAGAGGGACACCTCACCAAGAGACCCAGTACTTC	CASSIRGTPHQETQYF
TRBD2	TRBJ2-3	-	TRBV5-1	TGCGCCAGCAGCTCGAGTAAGCGGGGGGTCGATACGCAGTATTTT	CASSSSKRGVDTQYF
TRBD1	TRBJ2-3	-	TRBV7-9	TGTGCCAGCAGCTCTGGACAGGCTCTAGCCCACACAGATACGCAGTATTTT	CASSSGQALAHTDTQYF
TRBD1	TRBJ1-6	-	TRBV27	TGTGCCAGCAGTTCAATTAGGAGGACAGGCAGGAGTAATTCACCCCTCCACTTT	CASSSIRRTGRSNSPLHF
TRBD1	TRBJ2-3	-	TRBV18	TGTGCCAGCTCACAGGGGACAGGGGGCGTATTCGCAGATACGCAGTATTTT	CASSQGTGGVFADTQYF
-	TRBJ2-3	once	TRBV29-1	TGCAGCGTTGGAGCGCCGGCAGGCTTCACAGATACGCAGTATTTT	CSVGAPAGFTDTQYF
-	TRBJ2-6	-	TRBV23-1	TGCGCCAGCAGTCGGGTTTCACCGTCTGGGGCCAACGTCCTGACTTTC	CASSRVSPSGANVLTF
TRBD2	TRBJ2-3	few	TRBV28	TGTGCCAGCAGTTGGAGCGGGGGGGCAGATACGCAGTATTTT	CASSWSGGADTQYF
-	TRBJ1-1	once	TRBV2	TGTGCCAGCATTAGGAACTGGGTACAGATGAACACTGAAGCTTTCTTT	CASIRNWVQMNTEAFF
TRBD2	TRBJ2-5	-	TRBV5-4	TGTGCCAGCAGCTCCGGACTAGCGGGGGCCTTTCAAAGGGAGACCCAGTACTTC	CASSSGLAGAFQRETQYF
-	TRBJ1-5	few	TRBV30	TGTGCCTGGAGTGCGGGGGGAAATCAGCCCCAGCATTTT	CAWSAGGNQPQHF
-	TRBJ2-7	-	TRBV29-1	TGCAGCGTTAACAAGGACTCCTACGAGCAGTACTTC	CSVNKDSYEQYF
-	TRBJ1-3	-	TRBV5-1	TGCGCCAGCAGCTTGTGGGGCTCTGGAAACACCATATATTTT	CASSLWGSGNTIYF
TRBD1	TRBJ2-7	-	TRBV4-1	TGCGCCAGCAGCCGAGGACAGGGGTATGAGCAGTACTTC	CASSRGQGYEQYF
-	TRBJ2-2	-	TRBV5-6	TGTGCCAGCAGCTTGGATCCGGGGTCGAACACCGGGGAGCTGTTTTTT	CASSLDPGSNTGELFF
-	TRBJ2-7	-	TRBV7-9	TGTGCCAGCAGCTTCCGAGCGGCCCGCGAGCAGTACTTC	CASSFRAAREQYF
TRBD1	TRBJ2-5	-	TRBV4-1	TGCGCCAGTAGAACCTCAACAGGGGAAGAGACCCAGTACTTC	CASRTSTGEETQYF
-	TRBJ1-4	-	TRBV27	TGTGCCAGCAGTTTACTCGCGACACCGGAAAAGCTGTTTTTT	CASSLLATPEKLFF
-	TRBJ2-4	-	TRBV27	TGTGCCAGCAGTCAAAGGCCTGGCTCTGGAAACATTCAGTACTTC	CASSQRPGSGNIQYF
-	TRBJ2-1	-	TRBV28	TGTGCCAGCGGAGTGAGGAATGAGCAGTTCTTC	CASGVRNEQFF
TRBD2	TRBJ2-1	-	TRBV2	TGTGCCAGCAGGGGACTAGCGGGGGGGTACAATGAGCAGTTCTTC	CASRGLAGGYNEQFF
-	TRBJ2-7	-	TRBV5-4	TGTGCCAGCAGCCATAAGGCCAGCTCCTACGAGCAGTACTTC	CASSHKASSYEQYF
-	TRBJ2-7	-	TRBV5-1	TGCGCCAGCAGAGAGTGGACCACAGGCGAGCAGTACTTC	CASREWTTGEQYF